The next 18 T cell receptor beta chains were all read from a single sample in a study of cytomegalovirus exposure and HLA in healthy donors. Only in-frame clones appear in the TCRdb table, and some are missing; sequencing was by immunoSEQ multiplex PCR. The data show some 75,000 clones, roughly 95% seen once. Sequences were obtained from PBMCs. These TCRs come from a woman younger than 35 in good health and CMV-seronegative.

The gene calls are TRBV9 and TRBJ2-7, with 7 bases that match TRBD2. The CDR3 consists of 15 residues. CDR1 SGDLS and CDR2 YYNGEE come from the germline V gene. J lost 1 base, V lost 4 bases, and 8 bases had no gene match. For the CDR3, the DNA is TGTGCCAGCAGCAGGGCTAGCGGAATATCCTACGAGCAGTACTTC. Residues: CASSRASGISYEQYF. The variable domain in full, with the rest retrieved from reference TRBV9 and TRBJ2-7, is DSGVTQTPKHLITATGQRVTLRCSPRSGDLSVYWYQQSLDQGLQFLIQYYNGEERAKGNILERFSAQQFPDLHSELNLSSLELGDSALYFCASSRASGISYEQYFGPGTRLTVT.

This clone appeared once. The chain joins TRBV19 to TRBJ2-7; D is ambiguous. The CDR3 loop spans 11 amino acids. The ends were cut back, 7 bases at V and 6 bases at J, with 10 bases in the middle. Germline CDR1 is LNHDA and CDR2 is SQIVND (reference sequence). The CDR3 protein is CASNAGGEQYF. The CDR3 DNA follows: TGTGCCAGTAACGCCGGCGGCGAGCAGTACTTC. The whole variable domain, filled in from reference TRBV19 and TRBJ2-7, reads DGGITQSPKYLFRKEGQNVTLSCEQNLNHDAMYWYRQDPGQGLRLIYYSQIVNDFQKGDIAEGYSVSREKKESFPLTVTSAQKNPTAFYLCASNAGGEQYFGPGTRLTVT.

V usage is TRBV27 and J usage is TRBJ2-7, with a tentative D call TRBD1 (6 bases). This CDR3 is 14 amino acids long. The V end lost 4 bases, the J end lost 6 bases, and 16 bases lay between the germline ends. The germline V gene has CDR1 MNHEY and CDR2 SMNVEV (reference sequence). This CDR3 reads CASSSQGLSLEQYF. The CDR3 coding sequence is TGTGCCAGCAGTTCCCAGGGGTTATCGCTCGAGCAGTACTTC.

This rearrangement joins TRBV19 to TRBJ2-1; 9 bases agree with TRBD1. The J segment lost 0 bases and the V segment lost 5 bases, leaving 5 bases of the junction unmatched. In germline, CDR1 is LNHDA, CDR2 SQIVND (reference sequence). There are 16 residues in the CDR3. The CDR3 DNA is TGTGCCAGTAGTGAGGACAGGGGCCTCTCCTACAATGAGCAGTTCTTC. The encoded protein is CASSEDRGLSYNEQFF.

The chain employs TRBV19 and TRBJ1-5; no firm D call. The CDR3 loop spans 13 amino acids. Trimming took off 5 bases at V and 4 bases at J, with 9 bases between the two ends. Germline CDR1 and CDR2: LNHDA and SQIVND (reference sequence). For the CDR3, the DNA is TGTGCCAGTAGTCTATCGGGGAATCAGCCCCAGCATTTT. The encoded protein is CASSLSGNQPQHF.

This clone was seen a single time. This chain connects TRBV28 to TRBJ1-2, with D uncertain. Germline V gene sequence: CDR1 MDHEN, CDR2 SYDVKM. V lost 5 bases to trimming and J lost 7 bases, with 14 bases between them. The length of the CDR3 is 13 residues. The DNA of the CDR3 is TGTGCCAGCAGTGTCCCCGACGGACTTGGCTACACCTTC. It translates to CASSVPDGLGYTF.

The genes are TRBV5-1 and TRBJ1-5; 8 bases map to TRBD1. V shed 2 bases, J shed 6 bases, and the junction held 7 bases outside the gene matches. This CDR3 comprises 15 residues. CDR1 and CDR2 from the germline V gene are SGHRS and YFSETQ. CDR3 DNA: TGCGCCAGCAGCTTTACAGGGGGACCTCTTCAGCCCCAGCATTTT. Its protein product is CASSFTGGPLQPQHF.

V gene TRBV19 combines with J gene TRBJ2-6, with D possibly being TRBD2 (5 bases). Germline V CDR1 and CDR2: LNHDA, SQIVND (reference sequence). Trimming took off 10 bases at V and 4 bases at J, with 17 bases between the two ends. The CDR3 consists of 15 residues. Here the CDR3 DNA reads TGTGCCACCCAACCCCTCGGGGAAGGGGCCAACGTCCTGACTTTC. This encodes CATQPLGEGANVLTF.

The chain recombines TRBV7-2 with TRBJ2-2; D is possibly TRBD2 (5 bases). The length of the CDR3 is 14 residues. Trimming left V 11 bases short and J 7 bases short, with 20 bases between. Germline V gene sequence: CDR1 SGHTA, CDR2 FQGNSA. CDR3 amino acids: CAGPGESRGGELFF. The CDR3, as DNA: TGTGCCGGCCCTGGGGAAAGCCGGGGCGGGGAGCTGTTTTTT. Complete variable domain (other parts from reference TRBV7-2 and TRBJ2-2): GAGVSQSPSNKVTEKGKDVELRCDPISGHTALYWYRQSLGQGLEFLIYFQGNSAPDKSGLPSDRFSAERTGGSVSTLTIQRTQQEDSAVYLCAGPGESRGGELFFGEGSRLTVL.

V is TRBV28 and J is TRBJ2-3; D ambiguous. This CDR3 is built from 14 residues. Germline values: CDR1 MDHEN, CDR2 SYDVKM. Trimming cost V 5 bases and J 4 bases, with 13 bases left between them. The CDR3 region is CASSPLSRADTQYF. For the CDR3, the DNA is TGTGCCAGCAGTCCCCTATCGCGTGCAGATACGCAGTATTTT.

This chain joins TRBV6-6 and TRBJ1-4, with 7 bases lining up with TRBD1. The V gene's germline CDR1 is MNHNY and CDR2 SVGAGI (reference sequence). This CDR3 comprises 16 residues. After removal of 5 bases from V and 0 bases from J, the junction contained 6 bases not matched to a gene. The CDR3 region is CASSNRQGTTNEKLFF. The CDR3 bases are TGTGCCAGCAGTAATCGACAGGGTACAACTAATGAAAAACTGTTTTTT.

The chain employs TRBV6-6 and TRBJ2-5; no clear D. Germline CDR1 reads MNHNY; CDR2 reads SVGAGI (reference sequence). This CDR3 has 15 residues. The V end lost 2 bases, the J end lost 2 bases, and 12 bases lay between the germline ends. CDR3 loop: CASSYPKQVQETQYF. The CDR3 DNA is TGTGCCAGCAGTTACCCCAAGCAGGTTCAAGAGACCCAGTACTTC.

CDR3 protein: CASSSTTGLAGQETQYF. CDR3 nucleotides: TGTGCCAGCAGCTCGACCACGGGACTAGCGGGCCAAGAGACCCAGTACTTC. V gene TRBV7-9 combines with J gene TRBJ2-5; 12 positions agree with TRBD2. The V and J ends lost 4 bases and 1 base, in that order; junction bases with no gene match: 7. Germline assignment: CDR1 SEHNR and CDR2 FQNEAQ (reference sequence). This CDR3 spans 17 amino acids.

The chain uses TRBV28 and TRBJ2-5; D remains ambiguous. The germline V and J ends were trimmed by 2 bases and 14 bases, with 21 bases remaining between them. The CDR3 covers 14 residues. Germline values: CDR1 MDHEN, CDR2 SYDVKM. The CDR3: CASSLSQPLAEPYF. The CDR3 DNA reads TGTGCCAGCAGTTTAAGTCAGCCACTGGCGGAACCCTACTTC.

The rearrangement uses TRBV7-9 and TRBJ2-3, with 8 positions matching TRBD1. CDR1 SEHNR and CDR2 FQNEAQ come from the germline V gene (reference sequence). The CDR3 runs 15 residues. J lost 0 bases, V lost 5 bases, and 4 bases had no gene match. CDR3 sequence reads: CASSTTGGSTDTQYF. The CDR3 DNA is TGTGCCAGCAGCACCACAGGGGGGAGCACAGATACGCAGTATTTT.

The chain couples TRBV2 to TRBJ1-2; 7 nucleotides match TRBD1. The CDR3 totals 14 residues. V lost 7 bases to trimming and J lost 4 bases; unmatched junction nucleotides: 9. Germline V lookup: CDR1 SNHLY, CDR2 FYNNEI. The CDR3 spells CASKGTVQSYGYTF. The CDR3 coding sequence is TGTGCCAGCAAAGGGACAGTTCAAAGCTATGGCTACACCTTC.

The CDR3 DNA reads as TGTGCCATCAGTGATGTGGGGGGTGATCAGCCCCAGCATTTT. Its translation is CAISDVGGDQPQHF. The J gene is TRBJ1-5, the V gene TRBV10-3, with TRBD1 as a possible D gene (5 bases). V gave up 3 bases and J gave up 5 bases, with 11 bases separating them. The CDR3 totals 14 residues. CDR1 is ENHRY and CDR2 is SYGVKD in the germline V gene.

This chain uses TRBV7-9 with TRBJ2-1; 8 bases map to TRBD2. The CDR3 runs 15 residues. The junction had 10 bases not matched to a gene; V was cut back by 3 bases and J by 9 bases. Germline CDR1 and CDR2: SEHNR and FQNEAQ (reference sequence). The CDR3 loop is CASSFGRAGVSEQFF. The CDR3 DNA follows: TGTGCCAGCAGCTTCGGACGAGCGGGAGTCTCTGAGCAGTTCTTC.